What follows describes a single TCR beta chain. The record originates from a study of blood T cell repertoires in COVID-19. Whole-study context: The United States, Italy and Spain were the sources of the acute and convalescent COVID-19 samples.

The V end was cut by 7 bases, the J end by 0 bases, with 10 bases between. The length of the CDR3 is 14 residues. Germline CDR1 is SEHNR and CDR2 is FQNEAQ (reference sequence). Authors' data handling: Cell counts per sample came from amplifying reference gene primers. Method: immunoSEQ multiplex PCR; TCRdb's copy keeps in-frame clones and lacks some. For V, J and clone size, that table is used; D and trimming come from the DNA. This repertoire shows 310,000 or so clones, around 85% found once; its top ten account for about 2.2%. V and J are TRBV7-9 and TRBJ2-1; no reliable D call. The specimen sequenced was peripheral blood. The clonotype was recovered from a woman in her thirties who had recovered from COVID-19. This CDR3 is CASIYLSSYNEQFF. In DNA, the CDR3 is TGTGCCAGCATCTACTTGAGCTCCTACAATGAGCAGTTCTTC. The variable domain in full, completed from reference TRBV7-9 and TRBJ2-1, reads DTGVSQNPRHKITKRGQNVTFRCDPISEHNRLYWYRQTLGQGPEFLTYFQNEAQLEKSRLLSDRFSAERPKGSFSTLEIQRTEQGDSAMYLCASIYLSSYNEQFFGPGTRLTVL.